This record covers a single TCR beta chain. V was shortened by 5 bases and J by 1 base, with 8 bases between the two germline ends. The germline V gene encodes CDR1 SGHAT and CDR2 FQNNGV. The CDR3 has 13 amino acids. Per the authors' pipeline: It was from reference gene primer amplification that nucleated cell counts were estimated. Clones were sequenced by immunoSEQ multiplex PCR, and TCRdb holds only the in-frame ones, with some missing. V, J and clone size are taken as reported in that table, and D and trimming were inferred from the DNA itself. Here the sample spans more than 200,000 clones, over 75% being singletons. This sample stems from a study of blood T cell repertoires in COVID-19.

The receptor was derived from a man aged 50-60 years with acute or convalescent COVID-19. Sequenced sample: peripheral blood. This chain joins TRBV11-2 and TRBJ2-5; possibly TRBD1 for D (6 bases). This CDR3 reads CASSTGPQETQYF. The CDR3 region has the DNA TGTGCCAGCAGCACAGGGCCCCAAGAGACCCAGTACTTC.